This T cell receptor (beta chain) was sequenced for a study of cytomegalovirus exposure and HLA in healthy donors. PCR involved 60 Vbeta and 13 Jbeta primers. Method: immunoSEQ multiplex PCR; TCRdb's copy keeps in-frame clones and lacks some. Of around 200,000 clones in the sample, about 74% were seen once. Germline-derived CDR1 and CDR2 are MNHEY and SMNVEV (reference sequence). This CDR3 contains 15 residues. V dropped 3 bases and J dropped 5; count of bases not matched to a gene: 3. The sample consisted of PBMCs. This clonotype was sampled from a man aged 35 to 55 in good health and CMV-seronegative. The chain uses TRBV27 and TRBJ2-1, with 11 bases aligning to TRBD2. CDR3 bases: TGTGCCAGCAGTTTCGGGACTAGCGGAAACAATGAGCAGTTCTTC. The encoded protein is CASSFGTSGNNEQFF.